This T cell receptor beta chain was identified during a study of technical replicates of blood from a handful of donors. Assay: immunoSEQ multiplex PCR; the TCRdb copy retains only in-frame clones and omits some. The repertoire holds about 71,000 clones, with approximately 90% as singletons. CDR1 and CDR2 from the germline V gene are SGHTA and FQGNSA. V lost 3 bases and J 5 bases, leaving 7 bases between the germline ends. This CDR3 has 13 residues. The V gene is TRBV7-2, the J gene TRBJ1-4; no clear D gene. This TCR was recovered from a human donor in good health. Some clones in this sample may be carry-over from other donors' samples. The material sequenced was PBMCs. This CDR3 reads CASSLSGNEKLFF. The CDR3 coding sequence is TGTGCCAGCAGCTTGTCCGGGAATGAAAAACTGTTTTTT.